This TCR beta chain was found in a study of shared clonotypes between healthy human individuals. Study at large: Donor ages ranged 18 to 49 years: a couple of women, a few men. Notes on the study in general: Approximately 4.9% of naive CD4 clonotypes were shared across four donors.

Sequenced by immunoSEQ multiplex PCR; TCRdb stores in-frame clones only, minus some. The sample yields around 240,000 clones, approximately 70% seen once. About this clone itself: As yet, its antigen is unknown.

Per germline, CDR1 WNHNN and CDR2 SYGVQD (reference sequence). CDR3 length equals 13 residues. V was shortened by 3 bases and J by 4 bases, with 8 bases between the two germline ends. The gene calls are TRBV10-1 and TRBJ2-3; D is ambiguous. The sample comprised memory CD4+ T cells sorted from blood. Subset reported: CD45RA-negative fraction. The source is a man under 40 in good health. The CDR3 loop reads CASSERVADTQYF. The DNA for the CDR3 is TGCGCCAGCAGTGAACGGGTGGCAGATACGCAGTATTTT.